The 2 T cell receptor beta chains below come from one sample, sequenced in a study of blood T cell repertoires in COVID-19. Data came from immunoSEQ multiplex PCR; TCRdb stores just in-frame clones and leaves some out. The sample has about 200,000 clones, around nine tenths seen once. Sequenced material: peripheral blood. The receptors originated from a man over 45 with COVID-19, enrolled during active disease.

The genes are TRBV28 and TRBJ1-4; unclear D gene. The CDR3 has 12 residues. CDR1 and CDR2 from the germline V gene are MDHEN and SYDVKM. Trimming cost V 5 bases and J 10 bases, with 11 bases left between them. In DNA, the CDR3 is TGTGCCAGCAGTGCCCCCTCAGGAAAACTGTTTTTT. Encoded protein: CASSAPSGKLFF.

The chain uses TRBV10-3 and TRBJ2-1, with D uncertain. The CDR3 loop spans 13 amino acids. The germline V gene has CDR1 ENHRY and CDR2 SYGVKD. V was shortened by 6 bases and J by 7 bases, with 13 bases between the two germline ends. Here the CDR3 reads CAISLGPGNEQFF. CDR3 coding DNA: TGTGCCATCAGCCTTGGGCCCGGTAATGAGCAGTTCTTC.